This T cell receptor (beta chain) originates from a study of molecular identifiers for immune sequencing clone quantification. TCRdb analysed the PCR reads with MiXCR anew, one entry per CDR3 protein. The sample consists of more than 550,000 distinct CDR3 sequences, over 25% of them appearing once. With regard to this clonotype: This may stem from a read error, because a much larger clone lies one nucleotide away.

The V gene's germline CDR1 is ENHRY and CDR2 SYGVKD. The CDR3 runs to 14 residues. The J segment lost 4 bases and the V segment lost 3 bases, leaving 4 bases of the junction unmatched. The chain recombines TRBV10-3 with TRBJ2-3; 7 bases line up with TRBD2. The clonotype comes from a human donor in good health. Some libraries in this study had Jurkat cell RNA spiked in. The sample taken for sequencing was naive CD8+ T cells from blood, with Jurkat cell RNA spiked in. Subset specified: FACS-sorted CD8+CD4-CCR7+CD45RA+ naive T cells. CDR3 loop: CAISEQRGADTQYF. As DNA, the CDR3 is TGTGCCATCAGTGAACAGCGGGGCGCAGATACGCAGTATTTT.